This T cell receptor (beta chain) was retrieved from a study of OX40 agonist ivuxolimab in advanced cancers. Study in general: Ivuxolimab, an antibody that agonizes OX40 (CD134), was administered to the patients. Ivuxolimab was administered intravenously to patients at 0.01 to 10 mg/kg every 2 weeks. The study, taken as a whole, reports: CD8+ T cells (on average) carried more expanded clones than CD4+ T cells.

Autoimmune disease history or systemic immunosuppression excluded patients. On this clone: The target antigen is unknown.

Some clones are missing from TCRdb's copy, which holds only in-frame ones; the method was immunoSEQ multiplex PCR. The table includes approximately 38,000 clones, about 83% detected once. Germline lookup yields CDR1 GTSNPN and CDR2 SVGIG (reference sequence). Trimming cost V 7 bases and J 3 bases, with 10 bases left between them. The CDR3 totals 12 residues. The gene calls are TRBV30 and TRBJ2-1; possibly TRBD1 for D (5 bases). Source: CD4+ or CD8+ T cells sorted from blood, taken in a trial of the OX40 agonist ivuxolimab. The sequence derives from an adult with an advanced solid tumor such as melanoma, head and neck, liver or kidney cancer. The CDR3 spells CASLDSYNEQFF. The CDR3 DNA reads TGTGCCTCCCTCGACAGCTACAATGAGCAGTTCTTC.